Presented here are 12 T cell receptor beta chains from one specimen sequenced in a study of shared clonotypes between healthy human individuals. TCRdb's copy holds only in-frame clones and misses some; the assay was immunoSEQ multiplex PCR. The sample lists roughly 330,000 clones; approximately 79% were seen once. The sequenced sample consisted of memory CD4+ T cells sorted from blood. The subset denotes: CD45RA-negative fraction. The receptors derive from a man younger than 40 in good health.

The chain recombines TRBV2 with TRBJ2-3; D might be TRBD1 or TRBD2, each matching 7 bases. Germline CDR1 reads SNHLY; CDR2 reads FYNNEI. The CDR3 length is 13 residues. V was pared by 8 bases and J by 6 bases, with 15 bases between. CDR3 nucleotides: TGTGCCAGCTTGACAGGGAGGGGCGATACGCAGTATTTT. Amino acids: CASLTGRGDTQYF.

The chain has TRBV7-9 and TRBJ2-5; D tentatively reads TRBD1 or TRBD2 (6 bases each). V was cut by 1 base and J by 4 bases, with 10 bases left in between. This CDR3 comprises 14 residues. Germline-derived CDR1 and CDR2 are SEHNR and FQNEAQ (reference sequence). This CDR3 reads CASSLVGGGETQYF. The CDR3 nucleotides read TGTGCCAGCAGCTTAGTAGGGGGAGGAGAGACCCAGTACTTC. The whole variable domain, filled in from reference TRBV7-9 and TRBJ2-5, reads DTGVSQNPRHKITKRGQNVTFRCDPISEHNRLYWYRQTLGQGPEFLTYFQNEAQLEKSRLLSDRFSAERPKGSFSTLEIQRTEQGDSAMYLCASSLVGGGETQYFGPGTRLLVL.

The chain is built from TRBV30 and TRBJ2-7; D is perhaps TRBD1 or TRBD2 (5 bases each). CDR3 size: 15 residues. V was cut by 3 bases and J by 6 bases, with 21 bases left in between. CDR1 is GTSNPN and CDR2 is SVGIG in the germline V gene (reference sequence). This CDR3 is CAWSESGRFFGEQYF. The CDR3 DNA sequence: TGTGCCTGGAGCGAATCGGGACGATTCTTCGGCGAGCAGTACTTC.

The rearrangement uses TRBV2 and TRBJ2-1; TRBD2 aligns across 7 bases. V was pared by 4 bases and J by 2 bases, with 5 bases of the junction left unmatched. The germline CDR1 and CDR2 sequences are SNHLY and FYNNEI. This CDR3 region has 15 residues. CDR3 nucleotides: TGTGCCAGCAGTGGCTCTAGCGGAACCTACAATGAGCAGTTCTTC. It encodes CASSGSSGTYNEQFF.

This clone came up a few times. V gene TRBV6-4 combines with J gene TRBJ1-2; TRBD1 matches at 9 bases. CDR1 MRHNA and CDR2 SNTAGT come from the germline V gene. This CDR3 has 13 residues. J gave up 4 bases and V 4 bases, and 1 base lay outside the gene matches. In nucleotides, the CDR3 is TGTGCCAGCAGTGCGGACAGGGGCTATGGCTACACCTTC. Its translation is CASSADRGYGYTF.

This chain joins TRBV11-2 and TRBJ2-7; TRBD1 aligns across 10 bases. The CDR3 extends over 19 amino acids. V lost 0 bases to trimming and J lost 4 bases; unmatched junction nucleotides: 15. CDR1 and CDR2 (germline): SGHAT, FQNNGV. CDR3 sequence reads: CASSLDNGTGVQVVYEQYF. CDR3 sequence (DNA): TGTGCCAGCAGCTTAGATAACGGGACAGGGGTTCAGGTAGTGTACGAGCAGTACTTC.

The rearrangement joins TRBV5-6 to TRBJ1-1; D possibly corresponds to TRBD1 (5 bases). CDR1 SGHDT and CDR2 YYEEEE come from the germline V gene. This CDR3 is built from 14 residues. V dropped 6 bases and J dropped 4 bases, with 16 bases sitting between them. The CDR3 here is CASTIGPQGTEAFF. The CDR3 DNA sequence: TGTGCCAGCACCATTGGCCCCCAGGGCACTGAAGCTTTCTTT.

This clone came up a few times. This chain's CDR3 is CASRLPVLEAFF. Written as DNA, the CDR3 is TGTGCCAGCCGTTTACCAGTTCTTGAAGCTTTCTTT. The chain recombines TRBV2 with TRBJ1-1, with no clear D. The V gene lost 8 bases and the J gene lost 7 bases, with 14 bases spanning the gap. This CDR3 has 12 residues. From germline, CDR1 is SNHLY and CDR2 FYNNEI.

This chain connects TRBV14 to TRBJ2-7, with D possibly being TRBD2 (5 bases). Trimming cost V 4 bases and J 2 bases, with 18 bases left between them. Germline CDR1 and CDR2: SGHDN and FVKESK. CDR3 length: 16 residues. This CDR3 is CASSRAKASRTYEQYF. The CDR3, as DNA: TGTGCCAGCAGCCGCGCAAAGGCTAGCCGGACCTACGAGCAGTACTTC.

This chain uses TRBV6-1 with TRBJ2-1, with 7 nucleotides matching TRBD1. Germline trimming cut 7 bases from V and 8 bases from J; bases unmatched to any gene: 14. Germline V gives CDR1 MNHNS, CDR2 SASEGT. The CDR3 loop spans 15 amino acids. The CDR3, as DNA: TGTGCCAGCACCACTGCATTGCAGGGGGTCTATGAGCAGTTCTTC. Amino acids: CASTTALQGVYEQFF.

The J gene is TRBJ2-7, the V gene TRBV7-9; D tentatively fits TRBD1 or TRBD2 (5 bases each). The CDR3 runs 13 residues. Trimming shortened V by 3 bases and J by 3 bases, and 9 bases separated the two germline ends. CDR1 and CDR2 from the germline V gene are SEHNR and FQNEAQ (reference sequence). CDR3 sequence (DNA): TGTGCCAGCAGCTTTGGGGGTGGCTACGAGCAGTACTTC. Translating it yields CASSFGGGYEQYF.

This chain uses TRBV5-5 with TRBJ2-3; D is perhaps TRBD1 (6 bases). In germline, CDR1 is SGHKS, CDR2 YYEKEE (reference sequence). V lost 4 bases and J lost 4, with 10 bases in between. This CDR3 region has 13 residues. CDR3 sequence reads: CASSPSGADTQYF. The CDR3 DNA sequence: TGTGCCAGCAGCCCATCAGGGGCAGATACGCAGTATTTT.